The 29 T cell receptor beta chains reported below all come from one sample, sequenced in a study of Graves' ophthalmopathy and Graves' hyperthyroidism. TCR beta CDR3 regions were amplified from RNA transcripts. Second-round multiplex PCR followed a first-round RT-PCR using HTBI primers. TCRdb re-derived calls from the multiplex PCR reads in MiXCR, one entry per CDR3 protein. Seen here are 600,000 to 650,000 distinct CDR3 sequences, 22% observed once, and the top ten hold approximately 6.5%. Sequencing was done on a sample of peripheral blood. These receptors were obtained from a woman between 18 and 30 years old with stable Graves' hyperthyroidism. Some clones in this sample may be carry-over from other donors' samples.

This clonotype came up many times. The gene calls are TRBV11-1 and TRBJ2-5, with 7 bases fitting TRBD2. The CDR3 loop spans 15 amino acids. V gave up 5 bases and J gave up 3 bases; unmatched junction bases: 9. Per germline, CDR1 SGHAT and CDR2 FQDESV (reference sequence). The CDR3 sequence: CASSLEVAGEETQYF. CDR3 nucleotides: TGTGCCAGCAGCCTAGAAGTTGCGGGGGAAGAGACCCAGTACTTC.

This clonotype has just a few counts. The V call is TRBV5-1, the J call TRBJ2-3, with D perhaps matching TRBD2 (6 bases). This CDR3 has 14 residues. Germline CDR1 and CDR2: SGHRS and YFSETQ. V lost 3 bases, J lost 2 bases, and 10 bases lay in between. The CDR3 DNA reads as TGCGCCAGCAGCTCTGGACTATCCACAGATACGCAGTATTTT. It codes for CASSSGLSTDTQYF.

This clonotype was found many times. The chain recombines TRBV5-1 with TRBJ1-2; TRBD1 is a possible D gene (5 bases). V lost 7 bases, J lost 7 bases, and 20 bases lay in between. Germline CDR1 and CDR2: SGHRS and YFSETQ. The CDR3 sequence is 14 residues long. This CDR3 reads CASGLILGDSGYTF. Here the CDR3 DNA reads TGCGCCAGCGGACTCATATTAGGGGACTCTGGCTACACCTTC.

The rearrangement joins TRBV28 to TRBJ1-1, with D perhaps matching TRBD1 (5 bases). V lost 7 bases to trimming and J lost 7 bases, with 7 bases between them. The CDR3 length is 10 residues. Germline CDR1 reads MDHEN; CDR2 reads SYDVKM. The CDR3 DNA sequence: TGTGCCAGCACAGGGATTGAAGCTTTCTTT. Amino acids: CASTGIEAFF.

In this sample, this clonotype turned up many times. The gene calls are TRBV7-2 and TRBJ2-2; 8 positions agree with TRBD1. With V trimmed by 5 bases and J by 10 bases, 3 bases remained unmatched. This CDR3 has 12 residues. Germline V lookup: CDR1 SGHTA, CDR2 FQGNSA. CDR3 coding DNA: TGTGCCAGCAGCGGACAGGGAGTGGAGCTGTTTTTT. Encoded protein: CASSGQGVELFF. The full variable domain, with the rest looked up from reference TRBV7-2 and TRBJ2-2, is GAGVSQSPSNKVTEKGKDVELRCDPISGHTALYWYRQSLGQGLEFLIYFQGNSAPDKSGLPSDRFSAERTGGSVSTLTIQRTQQEDSAVYLCASSGQGVELFFGEGSRLTVL.

The rearrangement uses TRBV5-1 and TRBJ1-1; no reliable D call. The CDR3 is 16 residues long. V was clipped by 3 bases and J by 1 base, with 16 bases between them. Germline lookup yields CDR1 SGHRS and CDR2 YFSETQ. CDR3 in amino acids: CASSSTLTLKNTEAFF. For the CDR3, the DNA is TGCGCCAGCAGCTCAACTCTGACACTCAAGAACACTGAAGCTTTCTTT.

The rearrangement joins TRBV24-1 to TRBJ2-5; TRBD1 agrees at 7 bases. V trimming: 7 bases; J trimming: 3 bases; junction bases outside the gene matches: 7. The CDR3 is made up of 14 amino acids. Germline V gives CDR1 KGHDR, CDR2 SFDVKD. This CDR3 reads CATRKTGQEETQYF. The CDR3 DNA sequence: TGTGCCACCAGGAAGACAGGGCAAGAAGAGACCCAGTACTTC.

This clonotype was counted many times. This rearrangement joins TRBV9 to TRBJ1-1, with a tentative D call TRBD1 (5 bases). Germline V CDR1 and CDR2: SGDLS, YYNGEE. V was cut by 4 bases and J by 3 bases, with 16 bases left in between. The CDR3 spans 15 residues. The CDR3 DNA sequence: TGTGCCAGCAGCCCTCAAGACAGTTTCTACACTGAAGCTTTCTTT. This gives the protein CASSPQDSFYTEAFF.

This clonotype appeared a few times. The CDR3 region has the DNA TGTGCCTGGAGTTTGGGCTCCTATAATTCACCCCTCCACTTT. It yields the protein CAWSLGSYNSPLHF. The V and J genes are TRBV30 and TRBJ1-6; D not certain. CDR3 length: 14 amino acids. V gave up 2 bases and J gave up 0 bases, with 5 bases separating them. Germline V lookup: CDR1 GTSNPN, CDR2 SVGIG (reference sequence).

This clonotype has at least ten counts. The V call is TRBV11-2, the J call TRBJ2-5; 7 nucleotides match TRBD2. CDR1 and CDR2 (germline): SGHAT, FQNNGV. The CDR3 is 14 amino acids. With V trimmed by 0 bases and J by 2 bases, 0 bases remained unmatched. Here the CDR3 reads CASSLEAGQETQYF. DNA of the CDR3: TGTGCCAGCAGCTTAGAAGCGGGGCAAGAGACCCAGTACTTC. Full variable domain (outside the CDR3, taken from reference TRBV11-2 and TRBJ2-5): EAGVAQSPRYKIIEKRQSVAFWCNPISGHATLYWYQQILGQGPKLLIQFQNNGVVDDSQLPKDRFSAERLKGVDSTLKIQPAKLEDSAVYLCASSLEAGQETQYFGPGTRLLVL.

Concerning this clonotype itself: Because it lacks the conserved phenylalanine or tryptophan at the end, this CDR3 is likely a read error. The rearrangement links TRBV5-6 to TRBJ1-2, with D hard to call. Germline V gives CDR1 SGHDT, CDR2 YYEEEE. With 1 base removed from V and 5 bases from J, the gap between germline ends came to 6 bases. This CDR3 is 12 amino acids long. The CDR3 DNA sequence: TGTGCCAGCAGCTTGTCCTCGTATGGCTACACCGTC. It translates to CASSLSSYGYTV.

This clonotype was detected a few times. The V call is TRBV12-3 or TRBV12-4, the J call TRBJ1-3; no clear D gene. Trimming left V 4 bases short and J 5 bases short, with 9 bases between. This CDR3 is 13 amino acids long. The CDR3 nucleotides read TGTGCCAGCAGTTCCCTAATTCGAAACACCATATATTTT. The encoded protein is CASSSLIRNTIYF.

The V and J genes are TRBV12-3 or TRBV12-4 and TRBJ1-1; maybe TRBD1 (5 bases). The CDR3 loop spans 13 amino acids. With 7 bases removed from V and 6 bases from J, the gap between germline ends came to 15 bases. CDR3 sequence: CASNPGLGPEAFF. As DNA, the CDR3 is TGTGCCAGCAATCCCGGCCTGGGACCTGAAGCTTTCTTT.

The V and J genes are TRBV18 and TRBJ1-2, with a tentative D call TRBD1 (6 bases). Trimming took off 3 bases at V and 5 bases at J, with 13 bases between the two ends. The germline V gene encodes CDR1 KGHSH and CDR2 LQKENI. The CDR3 runs to 14 residues. CDR3 in amino acids: CASSPGGAAYGYTF. CDR3 in DNA: TGTGCCAGCTCACCTGGGGGCGCTGCATATGGCTACACCTTC.

This clonotype was counted between two and nine times. The chain links TRBV6-1 to TRBJ1-5; tentatively, D is TRBD1 (5 bases). Trimming shortened V by 1 base and J by 1 base, and 11 bases separated the two germline ends. Germline-derived CDR1 and CDR2 are MNHNS and SASEGT. The CDR3 has 16 amino acids. The CDR3 sequence is CASSEGRTRSNQPQHF. In DNA form, the CDR3 reads TGTGCCAGCAGTGAAGGTCGGACAAGAAGCAATCAGCCCCAGCATTTT.

V and J are TRBV4-1 and TRBJ2-5; D uncertain. Germline CDR1 reads MGHRA; CDR2 reads YSYEKL. Trimming shortened V by 1 base and J by 0 bases, and 6 bases separated the two germline ends. The CDR3 covers 14 residues. The CDR3 coding sequence is TGCGCCAGCAGCCAAGTAGACAACCAAGAGACCCAGTACTTC. The encoded protein is CASSQVDNQETQYF.

This chain uses TRBV7-3 with TRBJ2-2; tentatively, D is TRBD1 (5 bases). The CDR3 runs 14 residues. CDR1 SGHTA and CDR2 FQGTGA come from the germline V gene. V lost 5 bases, J lost 4 bases, and 11 bases lay in between. This CDR3 is CASSAGWGTGELFF. The CDR3 nucleotides are TGTGCCAGCAGCGCAGGGTGGGGCACCGGGGAGCTGTTTTTT.

This clonotype was found many times. The chain couples TRBV7-8 to TRBJ2-7; TRBD2 aligns across 11 bases. V was clipped by 2 bases and J by 3 bases; unmatched bases: 6. CDR3 length: 16 residues. The V gene's germline CDR1 is SGHVS and CDR2 FQNEAQ. The CDR3 nucleotides read TGTGCCAGCAGCTTATTCGAGCTAGCGGGAGGCTACGAGCAGTACTTC. It specifies CASSLFELAGGYEQYF.

The V gene is TRBV10-2, the J gene TRBJ1-1, with D possibly TRBD1 on 5 matching bases. From germline, CDR1 is WSHSY and CDR2 SAAADI. The V end lost 8 bases, the J end lost 2 bases, and 18 bases lay between the germline ends. This CDR3 comprises 15 residues. In nucleotides, the CDR3 is TGCGCCAGCGGGACGGAGAGGGGAGGTAACACTGAAGCTTTCTTT. Translated, it gives CASGTERGGNTEAFF.

This clonotype was counted many times. The rearrangement joins TRBV2 to TRBJ2-5; 10 positions agree with TRBD2. The CDR3 runs to 15 residues. J gave up 2 bases and V 4 bases, and 4 bases lay outside the gene matches. The germline V gene has CDR1 SNHLY and CDR2 FYNNEI. The CDR3 reads CASSASGGPQETQYF. The CDR3 coding sequence is TGTGCCAGCAGTGCTAGCGGGGGCCCTCAAGAGACCCAGTACTTC.

The sample holds many counts of this clonotype. DNA of the CDR3: TGTGCCAGCAGTCGAGGGAGACGGTCCGGGACAGGGATCGAGCAGTACTTC. Translated: CASSRGRRSGTGIEQYF. V gene TRBV12-3 or TRBV12-4 combines with J gene TRBJ2-7; 9 bases agree with TRBD1. There are 17 residues in the CDR3. With 5 bases clipped from V and 6 bases from J, the junction kept 17 bases outside the gene matches.

The CDR3 coding sequence is TGTGCCATCAGTCGACAGAGCAATCAGCCCCAGCATTTT. Residues: CAISRQSNQPQHF. The chain couples TRBV10-3 to TRBJ1-5, with D perhaps matching TRBD1 (5 bases). CDR3 length: 13 residues. V was clipped by 5 bases and J by 1 base, with 6 bases between them. Germline values: CDR1 ENHRY, CDR2 SYGVKD.

This clonotype was counted many times. The CDR3 loop is CSAQGRGGAFF. CDR3 bases: TGCAGTGCCCAGGGCCGGGGGGGAGCTTTCTTT. The chain has TRBV20-1 and TRBJ1-1, with D possibly matching TRBD1 (5 bases). The germline gives CDR1 DFQATT, CDR2 SNEGSKA (reference sequence). The length of the CDR3 is 11 residues. V was cut by 6 bases and J by 10 bases, with 15 bases left in between.

Here the CDR3 reads CASSLTSGAFSTDTQYF. CDR3 DNA sequence: TGTGCCAGCAGTTTAACTAGCGGGGCGTTTAGCACAGATACGCAGTATTTT. The rearrangement links TRBV28 to TRBJ2-3; 10 bases map to TRBD2. Germline assignment: CDR1 MDHEN and CDR2 SYDVKM. The junction had 5 bases not matched to a gene; V was cut back by 2 bases and J by 0 bases. This CDR3 has 17 amino acids.

There are many counts of this clonotype. The chain carries TRBV27 and TRBJ2-4; the D gene is possibly TRBD2 (6 bases). Germline-derived CDR1 and CDR2 are MNHEY and SMNVEV (reference sequence). The CDR3 consists of 19 residues. Deletions cut 5 bases from V and 0 bases from J, with 23 bases between. CDR3 in DNA: TGTGCCAGCAGTCTCCCGGGACTTCCCGCCTCACTAGCCAAAAACATTCAGTACTTC. Translation gives CASSLPGLPASLAKNIQYF.

This clonotype has ten or more counts. This chain uses TRBV2 with TRBJ1-1; D is undetermined. The CDR3 consists of 13 residues. The germline gives CDR1 SNHLY, CDR2 FYNNEI. The ends were cut back, 7 bases at V and 4 bases at J, with 13 bases in the middle. The CDR3 spells CASIEGEGTEAFF. CDR3 in DNA: TGTGCCAGCATAGAGGGTGAAGGCACTGAAGCTTTCTTT.

The genes are TRBV2 and TRBJ1-5; D is undetermined. Trimming pared 6 bases from V and 0 bases from J, leaving 6 bases between. There are 13 residues in the CDR3. Germline CDR1 SNHLY, CDR2 FYNNEI. CDR3 nucleotides: TGTGCCAGCAGATCGGATAGCAATCAGCCCCAGCATTTT. This gives the protein CASRSDSNQPQHF. Together with reference TRBV2 and TRBJ1-5, the CDR3 gives the full variable domain: EPEVTQTPSHQVTQMGQEVILRCVPISNHLYFYWYRQILGQKVEFLVSFYNNEISEKSEIFDDQFSVERPDGSNFTLKIRSTKLEDSAMYFCASRSDSNQPQHFGDGTRLSIL.

As concerns this clonotype: It may be a read error: a sequence one base away is much more abundant. The V and J genes are TRBV12-3 or TRBV12-4 and TRBJ2-5, with D possibly TRBD1 on 5 matching bases. This CDR3 comprises 13 residues. The CDR3 loop reads CASSSDGQEAQYF. CDR3 in DNA: TGTGCCAGCAGTTCCGACGGACAAGAGGCCCAGTACTTC.

This chain links TRBV6-1 with TRBJ2-5; 8 nucleotides agree with TRBD1. Trimming at V came to 6 bases and at J to 2 bases, leaving 8 bases not matched to a gene. Germline-derived CDR1 and CDR2 are MNHNS and SASEGT. The CDR3 consists of 15 residues. This CDR3 reads CASSTPDREQETQYF. The CDR3 DNA sequence: TGTGCCAGCAGCACACCGGACAGGGAGCAAGAGACCCAGTACTTC.